The rows below give T cell receptor beta chains drawn from one sample of a study of cytomegalovirus exposure and HLA in healthy donors. Data came from immunoSEQ multiplex PCR; TCRdb stores just in-frame clones and leaves some out. The table has fewer than 400,000 clones, 88% seen once. The sequenced sample was PBMCs. These receptor sequences come from a man in his thirties or forties in good health and CMV-seronegative. The CDR3 runs from the conserved cysteine through the conserved F or W. The order of the fields is clone size, J gene, D gene, V gene, CDR3 DNA, CDR3 protein. The D gene is left open where the match is weak. Clone sizes are given selectively: once, few, many, or a class where the clone is expanded.

.	TRBJ1-1	.	TRBV5-1	TGCGCCAGCAGCCCAACAACGTCGGGACTATCCACTGAAGCTTTCTTT	CASSPTTSGLSTEAFF
.	TRBJ2-7	.	TRBV6-5	TGTGCCAGCAGTTACTCGCAGGATTTCGCCTACGAGCAGTACTTC	CASSYSQDFAYEQYF
few	TRBJ1-2	TRBD1	TRBV29-1	TGCAGCGTTAAACAGGGGTCGCATGGCTACACCTTC	CSVKQGSHGYTF
once	TRBJ2-7	TRBD2	TRBV4-1	TGCGCCAGCAGCCGCCGCGGGGGGGCAAACGAGCAGTACTTC	CASSRRGGANEQYF
once	TRBJ2-4	TRBD1	TRBV2	TGTGCCAGCAGCGGGACAGGCGTTAACATTCAGTACTTC	CASSGTGVNIQYF
.	TRBJ2-6	TRBD2	TRBV5-1	TGCGCCAGCAGCGGCCCTAGCGGGGGAGCGTCTGGGGCCAACGTCCTGACTTTC	CASSGPSGGASGANVLTF
.	TRBJ1-2	TRBD1	TRBV14	TGTGCCAGCAGCCATGGGATTTGGAGACAGGGGGATGCTGGCTACACCTTC	CASSHGIWRQGDAGYTF
.	TRBJ1-1	TRBD1	TRBV5-6	TGTGCCAGCAGCTTGGGGGGGACAGGGTTTGACATGAACACTGAAGCTTTCTTT	CASSLGGTGFDMNTEAFF
.	TRBJ1-6	.	TRBV6-1	TGTGCCAGCATTGGGCCAAGCTCCTATAATTCACCCCTCCACTTT	CASIGPSSYNSPLHF
.	TRBJ2-4	TRBD2	TRBV4-1	TGCGCCAGCAGCCATTCCGGGACTACTGCCAAAAACATTCAGTACTTC	CASSHSGTTAKNIQYF
.	TRBJ1-2	.	TRBV6-5	TGTGCCAGCTTTGAACAGGTTAAATATGGCTACACCTTC	CASFEQVKYGYTF
.	TRBJ2-7	TRBD1	TRBV19	TGTGCCAGTAGTAGTCCGGGACAGGTAGGATCCTACGAGCAGTACTTC	CASSSPGQVGSYEQYF
.	TRBJ2-7	TRBD1	TRBV29-1	TGCAGCGTTGCCCCGGGACAGGACTACGAGCAGTACTTC	CSVAPGQDYEQYF
.	TRBJ2-1	TRBD2	TRBV7-9	TGTGCCAGCAGCATACCTGGACTAGGTACCTATGAGCAGTTCTTC	CASSIPGLGTYEQFF
.	TRBJ2-7	TRBD2	TRBV5-1	TGCGCCAGCAGCTTTGGCAGCGGGGATACCTACGAGCAGTACTTC	CASSFGSGDTYEQYF
.	TRBJ2-7	TRBD1	TRBV4-3	TGCGCCAGCAGCCCGGGACAGGTCTCCTACGAGCAGTACTTC	CASSPGQVSYEQYF
.	TRBJ2-2	.	TRBV5-1	TGCGCCAGCAGCTCCTTGTCCGGGACAACGAACACCGGGGAGCTGTTTTTT	CASSSLSGTTNTGELFF
.	TRBJ1-1	TRBD1	TRBV7-8	TGTGCCAGCAGCCTTAGGACAGGGGGTAAGGGCACTGAAGCTTTCTTT	CASSLRTGGKGTEAFF
once	TRBJ1-1	.	TRBV11-3	TGTGCCAGCAGCTTAGTTCGGGGTCAGGCTTTCTTT	CASSLVRGQAFF
.	TRBJ1-1	.	TRBV11-2	TGTGCCAGCAGCTTAAACAGAAACACTGAAGCTTTCTTT	CASSLNRNTEAFF
.	TRBJ2-7	TRBD2	TRBV11-2	TGTGCCAGCAGCTTAGATCAGAGCGGGGGGGCTTACGAGCAGTACTTC	CASSLDQSGGAYEQYF
.	TRBJ2-2	.	TRBV30	TGTGCCTGTGGGGGCTCCGGGGAGCTGTTTTTT	CACGGSGELFF
.	TRBJ1-2	TRBD1	TRBV27	TGTGCCAGCAGTTTCACAGGGGGCTTCTCTGGCTACACCTTC	CASSFTGGFSGYTF
.	TRBJ2-7	TRBD1	TRBV6-1	TGTGCCAGCAGTGTCCTACAGGGGAATTCCTACGAGCAGTACTTC	CASSVLQGNSYEQYF
.	TRBJ2-1	TRBD1	TRBV5-4	TGTGCCAGCAGCTTGGCCCGGACAGGGTACTACAATGAGCAGTTCTTC	CASSLARTGYYNEQFF
once	TRBJ2-5	TRBD1	TRBV5-6	TGTGCCAGCAGACGATACGGTGGACAGGGCGAGACCCAGTACTTC	CASRRYGGQGETQYF
.	TRBJ1-2	TRBD1	TRBV6-5	TGTGCCAGCAGTTACGAGCCGGGACAGAGTCGCTACACCTTC	CASSYEPGQSRYTF
once	TRBJ2-5	.	TRBV6-1	TGTGCCAGCAGTAACCGGGAGACCCAGTACTTC	CASSNRETQYF
.	TRBJ2-3	.	TRBV5-1	TGCGCCAGCAGCTTGGCCGGGGTGGGGTCCGCAGATACGCAGTATTTT	CASSLAGVGSADTQYF